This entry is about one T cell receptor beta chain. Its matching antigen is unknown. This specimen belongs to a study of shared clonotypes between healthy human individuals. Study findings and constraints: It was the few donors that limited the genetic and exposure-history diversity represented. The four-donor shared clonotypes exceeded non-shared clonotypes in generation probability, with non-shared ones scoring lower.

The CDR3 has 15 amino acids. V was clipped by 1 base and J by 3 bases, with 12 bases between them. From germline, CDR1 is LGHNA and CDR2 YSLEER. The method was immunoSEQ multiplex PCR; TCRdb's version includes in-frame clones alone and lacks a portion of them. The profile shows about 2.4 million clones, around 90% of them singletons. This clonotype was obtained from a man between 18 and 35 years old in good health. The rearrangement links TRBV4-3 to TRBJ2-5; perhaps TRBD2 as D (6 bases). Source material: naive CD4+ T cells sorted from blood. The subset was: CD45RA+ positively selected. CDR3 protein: CASSQGDRGKETQYF. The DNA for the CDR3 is TGCGCCAGCAGCCAAGGGGATCGGGGGAAAGAGACCCAGTACTTC.